What follows describes a single TCR beta chain. Its cognate antigen is unknown. This CDR3 comprises 15 residues. Per the germline V gene, CDR1 is LNHDA and CDR2 is SQIVND (reference sequence). V was clipped by 1 base and J by 0 bases, with 7 bases between them. These data are taken from a study of CD8+ T cells in alopecia areata. Whole-study context: Tofacitinib therapy lasting 6 to 18 months was followed by 6 months off drug. General observations from the study: Normal scalp had lower clonality than lesional scalp, with alopecia totalis/universalis lesions showing this most strongly. For baseline CD8+ expansion, any link to response stays uncertain with one nonresponder.

Treatment here: oral pan-JAK inhibitor, 5-10 mg twice daily. Sorting from PBMCs produced CD4+ and CD8+ T cells. Once RNA had been extracted, it was reverse transcribed into cDNA to act as the sequencing template. Data came from immunoSEQ multiplex PCR; TCRdb stores just in-frame clones and leaves some out. The sample has 150,000 to 200,000 clones, roughly 63% seen once. The chain has TRBV19 and TRBJ1-5; D not resolved. This specimen was CD4+ T cells sorted from blood, taken around week 55, from a patient treated with tofacitinib. This receptor was obtained from a human donor with alopecia areata. The CDR3 DNA follows: TGTGCCAGTAGTATAGTATCCGCTAGCAATCAGCCCCAGCATTTT. Translated: CASSIVSASNQPQHF.